This T cell receptor (beta chain) appears in the sequencing data of a study of OX40 agonist ivuxolimab in advanced cancers. Turning to the study itself: Given to patients was ivuxolimab, an agonistic anti-OX40 (CD134) antibody.

General study points: Researchers did not determine the expanded peripheral T cells' antigen specificity. In CD8+ T cells, expanded clones were on average more numerous than in CD4+.

Germline CDR1 SGHTA, CDR2 FQGNSA. The CDR3 has 16 residues. V lost 3 bases to trimming and J lost 7 bases, with 18 bases between them. On this clone: What it binds is not known.

The repertoire was sequenced with immunoSEQ multiplex PCR; TCRdb's copy has only in-frame clones and lacks some. The top ten hold roughly 0.56% of the sample, which has 65,000 to 95,000 clones, 92% seen once. The rearrangement joins TRBV7-2 to TRBJ1-4; D gene uncertain. The sequencing here drew on CD4+ or CD8+ T cells sorted from blood, taken in a trial of the OX40 agonist ivuxolimab. This sequence originates from an adult with an advanced solid tumor such as melanoma, head and neck, liver or kidney cancer. The CDR3, as DNA: TGTGCCAGCAGCTTTATGGGCGGGGTGGGGAGTGAAAAACTGTTTTTT. Translation gives CASSFMGGVGSEKLFF.